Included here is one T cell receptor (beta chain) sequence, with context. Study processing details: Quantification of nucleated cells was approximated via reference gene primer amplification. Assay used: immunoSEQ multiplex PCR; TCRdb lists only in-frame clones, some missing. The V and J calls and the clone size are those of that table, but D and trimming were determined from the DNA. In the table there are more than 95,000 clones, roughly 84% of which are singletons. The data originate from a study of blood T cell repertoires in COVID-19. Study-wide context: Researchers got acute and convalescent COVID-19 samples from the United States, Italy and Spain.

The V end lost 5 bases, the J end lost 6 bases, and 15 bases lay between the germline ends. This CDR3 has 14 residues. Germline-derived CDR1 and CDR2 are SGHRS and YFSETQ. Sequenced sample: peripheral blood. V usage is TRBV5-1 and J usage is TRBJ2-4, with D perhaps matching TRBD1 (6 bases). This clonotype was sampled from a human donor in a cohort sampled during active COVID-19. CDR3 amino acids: CASSNQGIGNIQYF. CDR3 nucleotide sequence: TGCGCCAGCAGTAATCAGGGGATTGGAAACATTCAGTACTTC.